This entry concerns a single T cell receptor (beta chain). The sample belongs to a study of T cells in Graves' hyperthyroidism and ophthalmopathy. The V and J ends lost 6 bases and 4 bases respectively, with 16 bases between them. The CDR3 runs 14 residues. Template material for amplifying TCR beta CDR3 regions consisted of RNA transcripts. A set of HTBI primers served as the primers for a first-round RT-PCR of the TCR CDR3. Via MiXCR, TCRdb re-called the multiplex PCR reads, giving one row per CDR3 protein. Among some 460,000 distinct CDR3 sequences, 15% to 17% were seen once, and the ten largest hold 7.5% to 8%.

The V call is TRBV12-3 or TRBV12-4, the J call TRBJ2-7; D possibly matches TRBD1 or TRBD2 (5 bases each). The source material was blood. The clonotype was recovered from a woman under 30 with Graves' hyperthyroidism. As DNA, the CDR3 is TGTGCCAGCAGCCGGGAAAAAAGGGGTTACGAGCAGTACTTC. This encodes CASSREKRGYEQYF.